This T cell receptor (beta chain) appears in the sequencing data of a study of cytomegalovirus exposure and HLA in healthy donors. PCR employed 60 Vbeta and 13 Jbeta primers. Measured with immunoSEQ multiplex PCR; TCRdb has only the in-frame clones, and not every one. Of about 94,000 clones in the sample, more than 70% were seen once. CDR3 length: 15 residues. Germline CDR1 and CDR2: SGHRS and YFSETQ. V was shortened by 0 bases and J by 2 bases, with 12 bases between the two germline ends. As concerns this clone: The target antigen is unknown.

Regarding the study as a whole: With later analysis, a missense DCLRE1C variant became linked to TCR beta V- and J-gene trimming. The majority of CMV-associated TCR beta chains were reported as apparently HLA-restricted in a later analysis. TCR beta V segments were, for the most part, productive about 90% or about 30% of the time in an earlier analysis.

V usage is TRBV5-1 and J usage is TRBJ2-7, with unresolved D. This TCR came from a woman aged 40 to 50 in good health and CMV-seronegative. Sequenced: PBMCs. The DNA of the CDR3 is TGCGCCAGCAGCTTGGGTGGGCAGGTAACCTACGAGCAGTACTTC. Its translation is CASSLGGQVTYEQYF.